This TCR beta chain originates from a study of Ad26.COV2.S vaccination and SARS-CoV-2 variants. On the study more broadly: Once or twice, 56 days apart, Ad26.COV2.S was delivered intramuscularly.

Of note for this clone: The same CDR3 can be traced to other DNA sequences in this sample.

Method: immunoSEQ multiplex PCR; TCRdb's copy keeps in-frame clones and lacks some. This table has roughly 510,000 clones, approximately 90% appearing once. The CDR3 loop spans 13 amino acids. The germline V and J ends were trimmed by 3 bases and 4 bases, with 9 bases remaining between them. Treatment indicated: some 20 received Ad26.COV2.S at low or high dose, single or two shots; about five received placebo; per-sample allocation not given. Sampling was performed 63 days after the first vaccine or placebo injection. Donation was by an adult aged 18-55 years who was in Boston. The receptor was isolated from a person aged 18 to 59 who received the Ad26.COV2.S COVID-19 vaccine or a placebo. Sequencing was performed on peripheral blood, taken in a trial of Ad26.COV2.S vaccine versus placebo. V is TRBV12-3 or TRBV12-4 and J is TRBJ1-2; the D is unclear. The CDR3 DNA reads TGTGCCAGCAGTTTCGGGTTCCGCTATGGCTACACCTTC. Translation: CASSFGFRYGYTF.